Below are 20 T cell receptor beta chains sequenced from a single sample in a study of cytomegalovirus exposure and HLA in healthy donors. 13 Jbeta primers and 60 Vbeta primers were used for the PCR. Data came from immunoSEQ multiplex PCR; TCRdb stores just in-frame clones and leaves some out. The sample consists of 45,000 to 65,000 clones, roughly 72% of them appearing once. Sequenced material: PBMCs. These receptors were obtained from a woman aged 45-59 years in good health and CMV-seropositive.

This CDR3 reads CASRQQGWDGYTF. Written as DNA, the CDR3 is TGTGCCAGCAGGCAACAGGGATGGGATGGCTACACCTTC. V usage is TRBV2 and J usage is TRBJ1-2; D may be TRBD1 (6 bases). Germline CDR1 reads SNHLY; CDR2 reads FYNNEI. The CDR3 covers 13 residues. V was trimmed by 6 bases and J by 6 bases, leaving 14 bases between them.

In its sample, this clone was seen a few times. The chain couples TRBV27 to TRBJ1-4, with a possible D match to TRBD1 (5 bases). In germline, CDR1 is MNHEY, CDR2 SMNVEV (reference sequence). The length of the CDR3 is 15 residues. Deletions cut 2 bases from V and 0 bases from J, with 7 bases between. CDR3 loop: CASSLQGTTNEKLFF. The CDR3 nucleotides are TGTGCCAGCAGTTTACAGGGTACAACTAATGAAAAACTGTTTTTT.

This clone showed up just a few times. The rearrangement joins TRBV4-2 to TRBJ2-3; TRBD2 aligns across 8 bases. J lost 1 base, V lost 4 bases, and 7 bases had no gene match. From germline, CDR1 is LGHNA and CDR2 YNFKEQ. The CDR3 loop spans 16 amino acids. The CDR3 spells CASSRSLAEGTDTQYF. The CDR3 DNA reads TGTGCCAGCAGCCGATCACTAGCGGAGGGCACAGATACGCAGTATTTT.

The rearrangement links TRBV5-6 to TRBJ1-2, with D unclear. The CDR3 contains 15 residues. Germline V gives CDR1 SGHDT, CDR2 YYEEEE. The V end was cut by 0 bases, the J end by 3 bases, with 12 bases between. CDR3 sequence: CASSLGATGDYGYTF. DNA of the CDR3: TGTGCCAGCAGCTTGGGGGCAACCGGGGACTATGGCTACACCTTC.

The chain has TRBV5-5 and TRBJ2-1; TRBD2 agrees at 7 bases. V was pared by 5 bases and J by 6 bases, with 14 bases of the junction left unmatched. CDR1 SGHKS and CDR2 YYEKEE come from the germline V gene (reference sequence). The CDR3 spans 16 residues. The CDR3 DNA follows: TGTGCCAGCAGTTCCAAACTAGCGCGCGGATTCAATGAGCAGTTCTTC. Amino acids: CASSSKLARGFNEQFF.

The V gene is TRBV9, the J gene TRBJ1-1; D may be TRBD1 (6 bases). The ends were cut back, 4 bases at V and 4 bases at J, with 14 bases in the middle. The germline gives CDR1 SGDLS, CDR2 YYNGEE. The CDR3 runs 14 residues. The CDR3 loop is CASSPWGPGTEAFF. The CDR3 DNA follows: TGTGCCAGCAGCCCATGGGGGCCGGGCACTGAAGCTTTCTTT.

The chain has TRBV4-1 and TRBJ1-2; 8 bases are a match to TRBD1. V lost 1 base and J lost 4; bases outside the gene matches: 5. The germline gives CDR1 MGHRA, CDR2 YSYEKL. CDR3 length equals 15 residues. CDR3 in DNA: TGCGCCAGCAGCCAAGTCGGACAGGGCTTCTATGGCTACACCTTC. Encoded protein: CASSQVGQGFYGYTF.

The chain recombines TRBV21-1 with TRBJ2-7; the table calls TRBD2, which could not be checked here. TRBV21-1 is a known pseudogene. CDR3 length equals 16 residues. CDR3 sequence (DNA): TGTGCCAGCAGCAAAAGGGAGCGGGCCCTTACCTACGAGCAGTACTTC. This gives the protein CASSKRERALTYEQYF.

V usage is TRBV29-1 and J usage is TRBJ2-3, with 11 positions matching TRBD2. Germline values: CDR1 SQVTM, CDR2 ANQGSEA. The CDR3 length is 16 residues. J gave up 0 bases and V 4 bases, and 6 bases lay outside the gene matches. The CDR3 DNA reads TGCAGCGTTGTCGGGACTAGCGGAGCAAGCACAGATACGCAGTATTTT. This sequence encodes CSVVGTSGASTDTQYF.

The chain employs TRBV5-6 and TRBJ1-5; 7 bases line up with TRBD1. CDR1 SGHDT and CDR2 YYEEEE come from the germline V gene. This CDR3 spans 17 amino acids. V lost 1 base and J lost 2; bases outside the gene matches: 9. CDR3 bases: TGTGCCAGCAGCTTGTGGGCAGGGGGTATCGGCAATCAGCCCCAGCATTTT. Translating gives CASSLWAGGIGNQPQHF.

The chain couples TRBV30 to TRBJ1-2; D is possibly TRBD1 (5 bases). Trimming took 4 bases from V and 6 from J, leaving 12 bases between them. Germline lookup yields CDR1 GTSNPN and CDR2 SVGIG (reference sequence). This CDR3 region has 12 residues. CDR3 nucleotide sequence: TGTGCCTGGATTACAGCAGGGAATGGCTACACCTTC. Amino acid sequence: CAWITAGNGYTF.

About this clone itself: One end of the junction is discordant with germline, which a read error may explain. Other DNA sequences of this sample code for an identical CDR3. The V and J genes are TRBV6-5 and TRBJ1-1; 10 bases line up with TRBD1. The CDR3 contains 14 residues. The V gene's germline CDR1 is MNHEY and CDR2 SVGAGI. For the CDR3, the DNA is TGTGCTAGCAGTTTTGGACAGGGGGGCACTGAAGCTTTCTTT. As protein: CASSFGQGGTEAFF.

The J gene is TRBJ2-1, the V gene TRBV27, with 8 bases matching TRBD2. Trimming at V came to 5 bases and at J to 5 bases, leaving 11 bases not matched to a gene. Germline V lookup: CDR1 MNHEY, CDR2 SMNVEV (reference sequence). This CDR3 is built from 16 residues. The CDR3 region has the DNA TGTGCCAGCAGTCAAAATCTCGGACTAGCCCACAATGAGCAGTTCTTC. Protein: CASSQNLGLAHNEQFF.

The chain combines TRBV9 with TRBJ2-1; 9 bases fit TRBD2. J was trimmed by 4 bases and V by 0 bases; bases with no gene match: 8. CDR1 and CDR2 from the germline V gene are SGDLS and YYNGEE. CDR3 length: 17 amino acids. The CDR3: CASSVVEAGGVYNEQFF. The CDR3 region has the DNA TGTGCCAGCAGCGTAGTGGAGGCGGGAGGGGTGTACAATGAGCAGTTCTTC.

This clone has more than one count but fewer than ten. The J gene is TRBJ1-5, the V gene TRBV19; D is unresolved. Trimming took 8 bases from V and 0 from J, leaving 8 bases between them. The germline CDR1 and CDR2 sequences are LNHDA and SQIVND (reference sequence). The CDR3 has 13 amino acids. CDR3: CASSLVSNQPQHF. CDR3 DNA: TGTGCCAGTTCTCTAGTTAGCAATCAGCCCCAGCATTTT. Full variable domain (outside the CDR3, taken from reference TRBV19 and TRBJ1-5): DGGITQSPKYLFRKEGQNVTLSCEQNLNHDAMYWYRQDPGQGLRLIYYSQIVNDFQKGDIAEGYSVSREKKESFPLTVTSAQKNPTAFYLCASSLVSNQPQHFGDGTRLSIL.

The rearrangement uses TRBV11-1 and TRBJ2-7, with 9 positions matching TRBD1. CDR3 length: 15 amino acids. V gave up 5 bases and J gave up 3 bases; unmatched junction bases: 8. Germline V gene lookup returns CDR1 SGHAT and CDR2 FQDESV (reference sequence). As DNA, the CDR3 is TGTGCCAGCAGCCGGTTAGAGGGACAGGGCTACGAGCAGTACTTC. Protein product: CASSRLEGQGYEQYF.

The chain couples TRBV5-5 to TRBJ1-1; no firm D call. Trimming removed 1 base from V and 0 bases from J, with 4 bases in between. Germline V gene sequence: CDR1 SGHKS, CDR2 YYEKEE (reference sequence). The CDR3 is made up of 13 amino acids. In DNA form, the CDR3 reads TGTGCCAGCAGCTTGACGGTGAACACTGAAGCTTTCTTT. This translates into CASSLTVNTEAFF.

The chain employs TRBV10-3 and TRBJ2-1; 7 nucleotides agree with TRBD2. Trimming cost V 2 bases and J 8 bases; bases outside gene matches: 9. Per the germline V gene, CDR1 is ENHRY and CDR2 is SYGVKD. This CDR3 spans 15 amino acids. The CDR3 reads CAISEPRTSRDEQFF. In DNA form, the CDR3 reads TGTGCCATCAGTGAGCCCCGGACTAGTCGGGATGAGCAGTTCTTC.

Many counts were recorded for this clone. Within the sample, other DNA sequences also encode this same CDR3. The rearrangement uses TRBV7-9 and TRBJ2-3; 13 bases fit TRBD2. The junction had 6 bases not matched to a gene; V was cut back by 5 bases and J by 4 bases. Germline CDR1 SEHNR, CDR2 FQNEAQ (reference sequence). The CDR3 length is 16 residues. The CDR3 reads CASSPGLAGVADTQYF. CDR3 bases: TGTGCCAGCAGCCCCGGACTAGCGGGAGTTGCAGATACGCAGTATTTT.

The chain employs TRBV7-9 and TRBJ1-2; 8 bases are shared with TRBD1. The germline CDR1 and CDR2 sequences are SEHNR and FQNEAQ (reference sequence). Germline trimming cut 5 bases from V and 8 bases from J; bases unmatched to any gene: 7. There are 13 residues in the CDR3. The DNA of the CDR3 is TGTGCCAGCAGCCTTACCGGACAGGGCGGCTACACCTTC. Protein sequence: CASSLTGQGGYTF.